The clone carrying this TCR beta chain was counted at least ten times. Antigen: not known. This record belongs to a study of T cell repertoires in cytomegalovirus infection. Across the study: An indication of both CMV infection and matching HLA type came from public TCR beta signatures. Study-wide results and limits: HLA-C-restricted CMV-specific TCR beta clonotypes prevailed in the ex vivo response. Based on cumulative public TCR beta family frequency, carriers of CMV plus the relevant HLA were identified.

Germline V CDR1 and CDR2: ENHRY, SYGVKD. CDR3 length: 13 amino acids. V lost 7 bases, J lost 0 bases, and 7 bases lay in between. Each CDR3 protein gets one entry after TCRdb re-called the reads with MiXCR. The sample consists of about 200,000 distinct CDR3 sequences, roughly 9.8% of them appearing once. The chain uses TRBV10-3 and TRBJ1-3; D possibly corresponds to TRBD1 (5 bases). Sequencing input: PBMCs. This TCR came from a human donor in good health (CMV status not recorded). Some clones in this sample may be carry-over from other donors' samples. CDR3 protein: CAITGSSGNTIYF. CDR3 nucleotide sequence: TGTGCCATCACAGGGAGCTCTGGAAACACCATATATTTT.